The 2 T cell receptor beta chains in this list originate from one sample, sequenced in a study of control samples from healthy donors and cancer patients. Clones were sequenced by immunoSEQ multiplex PCR, and TCRdb holds only the in-frame ones, with some missing. The repertoire includes 150,000 or so clones, about 87% of them detected once, and about 11% sits in the top ten. Sequenced sample: blood. These receptors were obtained from a man younger than 40 in good health.

V and J are TRBV29-1 and TRBJ1-2; D remains unclear. Looked up from germline, CDR1 is SQVTM and CDR2 is ANQGSEA. Trimming stripped 3 bases from V and 7 bases from J, with 12 bases between. CDR3 length equals 12 residues. The CDR3 loop is CSVDRVSSGYTF. The DNA for the CDR3 is TGCAGCGTTGATAGGGTATCGAGTGGCTACACCTTC. Combining the CDR3 with reference TRBV29-1 and TRBJ1-2 gives the whole variable domain SAVISQKPSRDICQRGTSLTIQCQVDSQVTMMFWYRQQPGQSLTLIATANQGSEATYESGFVIDKFPISRPNLTFSTLTVSNMSPEDSSIYLCSVDRVSSGYTFGSGTRLTVV.

The chain has TRBV7-9 and TRBJ2-3; 12 nucleotides agree with TRBD2. The CDR3 covers 17 residues. V shed 1 base and J 7 bases; nucleotides not matched to a gene: 9. From germline, CDR1 is SEHNR and CDR2 FQNEAQ (reference sequence). The CDR3: CASSLETSGGPGNTQYF. The DNA for the CDR3 is TGTGCCAGCAGCTTAGAAACTAGCGGGGGGCCAGGGAATACGCAGTATTTT.